The 20 T cell receptor beta chains below all came from one sample that was sequenced in a study of T cells after yellow fever vaccination. TCRdb recomputed calls from the 5' RACE reads with MiXCR, one row per CDR3 protein. The data show about 120,000 distinct CDR3 sequences, around 8.6% seen once. The input for sequencing was CD8+ T cells sorted from PBMCs, taken 45 days after the yellow fever booster vaccination. These receptors were taken from a young man who received the YFV17D yellow fever vaccine.

The chain is built from TRBV3-1 and TRBJ2-3; 13 nucleotides align to TRBD2. The V segment lost 3 bases and the J segment 3 bases; nucleotides outside the gene matches: 9. The CDR3 loop spans 18 amino acids. Germline V gives CDR1 LGHDT, CDR2 YNNKEL (reference sequence). The CDR3 loop reads CASSHGLAGDPGTDTQYF. The CDR3 nucleotides read TGTGCCAGCAGCCACGGACTAGCGGGAGACCCTGGGACAGATACGCAGTATTTT.

V gene TRBV5-4 combines with J gene TRBJ2-7, with 7 bases lining up with TRBD1. With V trimmed by 0 bases and J by 3 bases, 6 bases remained unmatched. This CDR3 is built from 15 residues. Per the germline V gene, CDR1 is SGHNT and CDR2 is YYREEE (reference sequence). Written as DNA, the CDR3 is TGTGCCAGCAGCTTGGGACAGGGTATCGTCTACGAGCAGTACTTC. Protein product: CASSLGQGIVYEQYF.

This clonotype was detected only once. Its ends do not fully match the called genes, so a read error is possible. The chain links TRBV2 to TRBJ2-3, with 9 bases that match TRBD2. CDR3 length equals 18 residues. CDR1 SNHLY and CDR2 FYNNEI come from the germline V gene. The CDR3 sequence is CACSSVSLAGVVADTQYF. The DNA for the CDR3 is TGTGCCTGCAGTTCAGTGAGTTTAGCGGGAGTGGTCGCAGATACGCAGTATTTT.

This clonotype has a count of ten or more. The chain has TRBV6-1 and TRBJ2-5, with 13 bases matching TRBD2. Germline V gene sequence: CDR1 MNHNS, CDR2 SASEGT. The CDR3 extends over 15 amino acids. With 7 bases clipped from V and 4 bases from J, the junction kept 6 bases outside the gene matches. CDR3 loop: CASTGLAGVGETQYF. The CDR3 DNA sequence: TGTGCCAGCACAGGACTAGCGGGAGTTGGAGAGACCCAGTACTTC.

This clonotype was detected many times. The V gene is TRBV29-1, the J gene TRBJ2-7, with TRBD1 matching 7 bases. This CDR3 has 12 residues. J lost 3 bases, V lost 3 bases, and 2 bases had no gene match. In germline, CDR1 is SQVTM, CDR2 ANQGSEA. The CDR3 region is CSVDRGNYEQYF. The CDR3 nucleotides are TGCAGCGTTGACAGGGGGAACTACGAGCAGTACTTC.

The table lists this clonotype with a few counts. The rearrangement uses TRBV5-1 and TRBJ1-1; TRBD1 agrees at 9 bases. Germline V CDR1 and CDR2: SGHRS, YFSETQ. This CDR3 contains 14 residues. V was pared by 2 bases and J by 4 bases, with 3 bases of the junction left unmatched. The chain's CDR3 is CASSLTGGLTEAFF. The DNA for the CDR3 is TGCGCCAGCAGCTTAACAGGGGGCCTCACTGAAGCTTTCTTT.

This clonotype was detected many times. This chain connects TRBV4-3 to TRBJ1-2; D gene unclear. Trimming removed 3 bases from V and 4 bases from J, with 18 bases in between. The germline V gene encodes CDR1 LGHNA and CDR2 YSLEER. The CDR3 loop spans 16 amino acids. The CDR3: CASSQSGSTYGYGYTF. As DNA, the CDR3 is TGCGCCAGCAGCCAGTCCGGGTCCACGTACGGCTATGGCTACACCTTC.

This clonotype showed up just a few times. CDR3 DNA sequence: TGTGCCTGGAGTGCTTCTAGCGGCTACGAGCAGTACTTC. It translates to CAWSASSGYEQYF. The V call is TRBV30, the J call TRBJ2-7, with 7 positions matching TRBD2. CDR3 length equals 13 residues. Germline V gene sequence: CDR1 GTSNPN, CDR2 SVGIG (reference sequence). V was clipped by 1 base and J by 3 bases; unmatched bases: 3. The variable domain in full, with the rest retrieved from reference TRBV30 and TRBJ2-7, is SQTIHQWPATLVQPVGSPLSLECTVEGTSNPNLYWYRQAAGRGLQLLFYSVGIGQISSEVPQNLSASRPQDRQFILSSKKLLLSDSGFYLCAWSASSGYEQYFGPGTRLTVT.

Ten or more counts support this clonotype. CDR3 protein: CASSPGLGGGGNEQYF. DNA for the CDR3: TGTGCCAGCAGCCCAGGGCTGGGGGGCGGTGGTAACGAGCAGTACTTC. The gene calls are TRBV7-6 and TRBJ2-7, with D perhaps matching TRBD1 or TRBD2 (6 bases each). The V gene's germline CDR1 is SGHVS and CDR2 FNYEAQ. CDR3 size: 16 residues. The V end was cut by 5 bases, the J end by 5 bases, with 22 bases between.

The sample holds many counts of this clonotype. The rearrangement uses TRBV6-2 or TRBV6-3 and TRBJ2-7; D not resolved. Trimming removed 6 bases from V and 2 bases from J, with 14 bases in between. Germline lookup yields CDR1 MNHEY and CDR2 SVGEGT. This CDR3 is 14 amino acids long. The CDR3 DNA follows: TGTGCCAGCAGCTCTCCCCTAGGGCCCTACGAGCAGTACTTC. It is translated as CASSSPLGPYEQYF.

This clonotype was picked up one time. A read error may explain this, as a much larger clone is one base away. The rearrangement joins TRBV6-1 to TRBJ2-7; 9 nucleotides match TRBD2. CDR1 and CDR2 from the germline V gene are MNHNS and SASEGT. This CDR3 spans 14 amino acids. The CDR3 loop is CAGSLSGSTYEQYF. The CDR3 DNA reads as TGTGCCGGCAGCCTTAGCGGGAGCACCTACGAGCAGTACTTC.

V is TRBV16 and J is TRBJ1-1, with D hard to call. Germline CDR1 and CDR2: KGHSY and FQNENV. CDR3 length: 12 amino acids. Trimming left V 4 bases short and J 11 bases short, with 14 bases between. CDR3 nucleotides: TGTGCCAGCAGCCTCCCCCTCCGCGGGGCTTTCTTT. Amino acid sequence: CASSLPLRGAFF.

The gene calls are TRBV9 and TRBJ2-3; 7 positions agree with TRBD1. CDR1 and CDR2 (germline): SGDLS, YYNGEE. The junction had 6 bases not matched to a gene; V was cut back by 4 bases and J by 4 bases. This CDR3 region has 14 residues. CDR3 nucleotides: TGTGCCAGCAGCCTGAAAGGGGGCTCAGATACGCAGTATTTT. Its translation is CASSLKGGSDTQYF.

In its sample, this clonotype was seen many times. The rearrangement links TRBV5-1 to TRBJ2-3; tentative D call: TRBD2 (6 bases). The CDR3 length is 15 residues. Looked up from germline, CDR1 is SGHRS and CDR2 is YFSETQ. V dropped 1 base and J dropped 3 bases, with 12 bases sitting between them. Written as DNA, the CDR3 is TGCGCCAGCAGCTTGACCGGGAGTGGGACAGATACGCAGTATTTT. Translation: CASSLTGSGTDTQYF.

This clonotype turned up a few times. CDR3: CASSFLGGPLSNEQFF. Written as DNA, the CDR3 is TGTGCCAGCAGCTTCCTTGGGGGGCCCCTGAGCAATGAGCAGTTCTTC. The genes are TRBV7-9 and TRBJ2-1; perhaps D is TRBD1 or TRBD2 (6 bases each). Trimming shortened V by 3 bases and J by 6 bases, and 18 bases separated the two germline ends. Germline lookup yields CDR1 SEHNR and CDR2 FQNEAQ (reference sequence). The CDR3 extends over 16 amino acids.

This clonotype was picked up many times. The rearrangement uses TRBV4-3 and TRBJ2-2; 10 positions match TRBD1. Trimming at V came to 0 bases and at J to 4 bases, leaving 2 bases not matched to a gene. The length of the CDR3 is 16 residues. The germline V gene encodes CDR1 LGHNA and CDR2 YSLEER. The CDR3 sequence: CASSQERTGGTGELFF. CDR3 DNA: TGCGCCAGCAGCCAAGAGAGGACAGGGGGCACCGGGGAGCTGTTTTTT.

A single count supports this clonotype. The J gene is TRBJ1-1, the V gene TRBV7-3, with 9 bases fitting TRBD1. Looked up from germline, CDR1 is SGHTA and CDR2 is FQGTGA. V gave up 5 bases and J gave up 6 bases; unmatched junction bases: 7. The CDR3 sequence is 14 residues long. The CDR3 nucleotides are TGTGCCAGCAGCGAAACAGGGGGCCGCGCTGAAGCTTTCTTT. This translates into CASSETGGRAEAFF.

This clonotype was found many times. V is TRBV27 and J is TRBJ2-7, with 8 bases identical to TRBD1. The CDR3 contains 13 residues. Germline V CDR1 and CDR2: MNHEY, SMNVEV (reference sequence). Losses at the gene ends were 6 bases for V and 2 bases for J; bases not matched to a gene: 3. This chain's CDR3 is CASSVTGAYEQYF. In DNA, the CDR3 is TGTGCCAGCAGCGTGACAGGGGCCTACGAGCAGTACTTC.

In this sample, this clonotype turned up many times. The CDR3 is CSADTSGRLGNEQFF. CDR3 DNA sequence: TGCAGTGCTGATACTAGCGGGAGATTAGGAAATGAGCAGTTCTTC. J is TRBJ2-1 and V is TRBV20-1, with 11 bases lining up with TRBD2. V lost 5 bases, J lost 7 bases, and 10 bases stayed unmatched. The germline CDR1 and CDR2 sequences are DFQATT and SNEGSKA (reference sequence). The CDR3 extends over 15 amino acids.

This clonotype was detected many times. This chain uses TRBV7-2 with TRBJ2-3; D possibly uses TRBD1 or TRBD2 (5 bases each). Deletions cut 4 bases from V and 0 bases from J, with 11 bases between. The CDR3 spans 15 residues. Germline CDR1 is SGHTA and CDR2 is FQGNSA. The CDR3 DNA reads TGTGCCAGCAGCTCCCGGGACCAAAGCACAGATACGCAGTATTTT. Translating it yields CASSSRDQSTDTQYF.